The 6 T cell receptor beta chains below were found in one sample sequenced in a study of T cell changes during pregnancy in multiple sclerosis. Measured with immunoSEQ multiplex PCR; TCRdb has only the in-frame clones, and not every one. The sample has some 63,000 clones, 90% to 95% seen once. Here the sequenced sample was peripheral blood, taken before pregnancy. Receptors were obtained from a female donor with multiple sclerosis, enrolled in a pregnancy study.

This clone was observed a single time. This chain connects TRBV7-8 to TRBJ2-3; 10 bases align to TRBD2. Unmatched junction bases numbered 6, after V lost 2 bases and J lost 1 base. From germline, CDR1 is SGHVS and CDR2 FQNEAQ. The CDR3 runs 17 residues. CDR3 DNA sequence: TGTGCCAGCAGCTTATACTTGAGCGGGGGGGGCACAGATACGCAGTATTTT. It translates to CASSLYLSGGGTDTQYF.

This chain joins TRBV5-1 and TRBJ1-4; 7 nucleotides align to TRBD1. The CDR3 is 14 residues long. Germline values: CDR1 SGHRS, CDR2 YFSETQ. V lost 5 bases to trimming and J lost 7 bases; unmatched junction nucleotides: 8. This chain's CDR3 is CASRSGGQVEKLFF. CDR3 in DNA: TGCGCCAGCAGGTCCGGCGGACAGGTTGAAAAACTGTTTTTT.

J is TRBJ2-5 and V is TRBV7-9, with 11 bases lining up with TRBD1. Germline V gene data show CDR1 as SEHNR and CDR2 as FQNEAQ (reference sequence). The CDR3 covers 16 residues. The junction had 11 bases not matched to a gene; V was cut back by 5 bases and J by 6 bases. The CDR3 protein is CASSLWTGGAQQTQYF. CDR3 sequence (DNA): TGTGCCAGCAGCCTATGGACAGGGGGCGCACAACAGACCCAGTACTTC.

The genes are TRBV19 and TRBJ1-4; unclear D gene. V lost 5 bases to trimming and J lost 8 bases, with 12 bases between them. Germline CDR1 and CDR2: LNHDA and SQIVND (reference sequence). The CDR3 is 13 residues long. CDR3 region: CASSQLGGEKLFF. The CDR3 DNA reads as TGTGCCAGTAGTCAACTCGGAGGCGAAAAACTGTTTTTT.

The V call is TRBV11-2, the J call TRBJ2-7, with D hard to call. Germline V gene sequence: CDR1 SGHAT, CDR2 FQNNGV. The V end lost 1 base, the J end lost 2 bases, and 9 bases lay between the germline ends. The CDR3 extends over 14 amino acids. The CDR3 sequence is CASSLGLPTYEQYF. For the CDR3, the DNA is TGTGCCAGCAGCTTAGGTCTACCGACCTACGAGCAGTACTTC. The entire variable domain, with the rest obtained from reference TRBV11-2 and TRBJ2-7, is as follows: EAGVAQSPRYKIIEKRQSVAFWCNPISGHATLYWYQQILGQGPKLLIQFQNNGVVDDSQLPKDRFSAERLKGVDSTLKIQPAKLEDSAVYLCASSLGLPTYEQYFGPGTRLTVT.

The genes are TRBV19 and TRBJ1-5; perhaps TRBD1 as D (5 bases). The germline V gene has CDR1 LNHDA and CDR2 SQIVND (reference sequence). Trimming removed 3 bases at V and 4 bases at J, with 16 bases between. This CDR3 comprises 16 residues. The DNA for the CDR3 is TGTGCCAGTAGTATTAGGGGTACAGAATGGAATCAGCCCCAGCATTTT. Translated: CASSIRGTEWNQPQHF.